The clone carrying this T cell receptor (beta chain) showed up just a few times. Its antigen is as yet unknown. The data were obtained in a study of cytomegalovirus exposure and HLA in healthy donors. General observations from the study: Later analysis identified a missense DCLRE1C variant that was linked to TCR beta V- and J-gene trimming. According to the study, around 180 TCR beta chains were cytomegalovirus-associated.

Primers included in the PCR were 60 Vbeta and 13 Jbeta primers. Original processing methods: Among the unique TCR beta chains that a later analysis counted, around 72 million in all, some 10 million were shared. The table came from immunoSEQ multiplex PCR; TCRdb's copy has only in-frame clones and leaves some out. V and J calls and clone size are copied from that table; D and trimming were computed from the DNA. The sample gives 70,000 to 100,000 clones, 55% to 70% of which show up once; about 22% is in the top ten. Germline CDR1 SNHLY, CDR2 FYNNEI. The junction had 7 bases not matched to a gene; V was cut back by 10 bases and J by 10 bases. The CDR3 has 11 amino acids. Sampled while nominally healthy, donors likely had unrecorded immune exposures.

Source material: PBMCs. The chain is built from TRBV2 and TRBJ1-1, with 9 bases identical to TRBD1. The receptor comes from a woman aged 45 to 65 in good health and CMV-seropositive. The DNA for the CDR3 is TGTGCCATTGGGGGACAGGGTCTAGCTTTCTTT. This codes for CAIGGQGLAFF.